These 32 T cell receptor beta chains were sequenced from one sample in a study of control samples from healthy donors and cancer patients. Assay: immunoSEQ multiplex PCR; the TCRdb copy retains only in-frame clones and omits some. The table shows some 130,000 clones, with about 92% occurring only once. Sequencing input: PBMCs. All receptors come from a man aged 45-65 years with head and neck cancer.

This chain links TRBV2 with TRBJ2-7; the D is unclear. Trimming took off 3 bases at V and 3 bases at J, with 15 bases between the two ends. The CDR3 covers 15 residues. The germline gives CDR1 SNHLY, CDR2 FYNNEI. CDR3 region: CASSDKSTANYEQYF. CDR3 DNA: TGTGCCAGCAGTGATAAAAGTACAGCTAACTACGAGCAGTACTTC.

CDR3 loop: CASSLVSNTEAFF. The DNA of the CDR3 is TGTGCCAGCAGCTTGGTTTCCAATACTGAAGCTTTCTTT. V usage is TRBV5-5 and J usage is TRBJ1-1; D gene uncertain. Germline V gene lookup returns CDR1 SGHKS and CDR2 YYEKEE (reference sequence). The V gene lost 0 bases and the J gene lost 5 bases, with 8 bases spanning the gap. The CDR3 runs 13 residues.

The J gene is TRBJ2-1, the V gene TRBV4-2; the match to TRBD2 covers 10 bases. The CDR3 is 17 residues long. The V gene's germline CDR1 is LGHNA and CDR2 YNFKEQ. V was clipped by 2 bases and J by 0 bases; unmatched bases: 4. For the CDR3, the DNA is TGTGCCAGCAGCCAAAGACTAGCGGGCAGCTCCTACAATGAGCAGTTCTTC. Amino acids: CASSQRLAGSSYNEQFF.

The chain is built from TRBV18 and TRBJ1-2, with TRBD1 as a possible D gene (5 bases). CDR3 length: 13 residues. V was clipped by 5 bases and J by 4 bases, with 11 bases between them. Germline V CDR1 and CDR2: KGHSH, LQKENI. CDR3 DNA sequence: TGTGCCAGCTCAGCAACAGGTACCTATGGCTACACCTTC. It translates to CASSATGTYGYTF.

V and J are TRBV4-3 and TRBJ2-3; possibly TRBD1 for D (6 bases). CDR3 length: 14 residues. CDR1 and CDR2 from the germline V gene are LGHNA and YSLEER. The V and J ends lost 4 bases and 1 base respectively, with 9 bases between them. The CDR3 is CASSLRTGTDTQYF. CDR3 in DNA: TGCGCCAGCAGCCTCCGGACAGGCACAGATACGCAGTATTTT.

CDR3 region: CASSLSVGTGAYEQYF. Here the CDR3 DNA reads TGCGCCAGCAGCTTATCCGTGGGGACAGGGGCCTACGAGCAGTACTTC. J is TRBJ2-7 and V is TRBV5-1; 10 bases map to TRBD1. Germline V CDR1 and CDR2: SGHRS, YFSETQ. The ends lost 2 bases at V and 2 bases at J; junction bases unmatched: 7. CDR3 length: 16 amino acids.

The rearrangement joins TRBV28 to TRBJ2-2; D uncertain. Germline values: CDR1 MDHEN, CDR2 SYDVKM. V gave up 8 bases and J gave up 3 bases, with 28 bases separating them. The CDR3 has 19 residues. The CDR3 protein is CASFTPTSGDYSDTGELFF. As DNA, the CDR3 is TGTGCCAGCTTCACCCCCACTTCTGGGGATTATAGTGACACCGGGGAGCTGTTTTTT.

The chain couples TRBV5-1 to TRBJ1-6; no clear D gene. CDR3 length equals 17 residues. Germline CDR1 and CDR2: SGHRS and YFSETQ. V was pared by 4 bases and J by 0 bases, with 14 bases between. The CDR3 DNA sequence: TGCGCCAGCAGCCGCGGCCAGGAGAGCTCCTATAATTCACCCCTCCACTTT. Protein sequence: CASSRGQESSYNSPLHF.

The genes are TRBV6-5 and TRBJ2-2; maybe TRBD1 (6 bases). The CDR3 has 14 amino acids. V lost 6 bases to trimming and J lost 0 bases, with 8 bases between them. CDR1 and CDR2 from the germline V gene are MNHEY and SVGAGI. The CDR3 here is CASRTGANTGELFF. CDR3 DNA sequence: TGTGCCAGCAGGACAGGCGCGAACACCGGGGAGCTGTTTTTT.

This chain connects TRBV6-4 to TRBJ2-7; D is perhaps TRBD2 (5 bases). CDR3 length equals 18 residues. CDR1 and CDR2 (germline): MRHNA, SNTAGT. Trimming cost V 7 bases and J 2 bases, with 27 bases left between them. CDR3 nucleotides: TGTGCCAGCACCCCCCCCCAGAGTGGAGGAGGAATGACCTACGAGCAGTACTTC. Translation: CASTPPQSGGGMTYEQYF.

This chain links TRBV20-1 with TRBJ2-1; D gene unclear. Germline V gene data show CDR1 as DFQATT and CDR2 as SNEGSKA (reference sequence). There are 15 residues in the CDR3. Trimming cost V 3 bases and J 5 bases, with 17 bases left between them. The CDR3 sequence: CSASNGGALHNEQFF. The CDR3 DNA follows: TGCAGTGCTAGTAACGGCGGAGCCCTACACAATGAGCAGTTCTTC.

The chain employs TRBV7-3 and TRBJ2-7, with D possibly matching TRBD2 (6 bases). There are 14 residues in the CDR3. Germline lookup yields CDR1 SGHTA and CDR2 FQGTGA. Trimming took 3 bases from V and 4 from J, leaving 13 bases between them. The DNA for the CDR3 is TGTGCCAGCAGCTTGGCGGGACCACAATACGAGCAGTACTTC. It specifies CASSLAGPQYEQYF.

CDR3 region: CASSQEGGGDTYYEQYF. CDR3 bases: TGCGCCAGCAGCCAAGAGGGGGGCGGGGACACCTACTACGAGCAGTACTTC. The chain recombines TRBV4-3 with TRBJ2-7; D tentatively reads TRBD1 or TRBD2 (6 bases each). The length of the CDR3 is 17 residues. The germline CDR1 and CDR2 sequences are LGHNA and YSLEER. The germline V and J ends were trimmed by 0 bases and 3 bases, with 18 bases remaining between them.

This chain joins TRBV19 and TRBJ1-1, with 11 bases identical to TRBD1. The CDR3 contains 13 residues. Germline-derived CDR1 and CDR2 are LNHDA and SQIVND (reference sequence). Trimming at V came to 5 bases and at J to 8 bases, leaving 4 bases not matched to a gene. The CDR3 reads CASSGQGASEAFF. The DNA for the CDR3 is TGTGCCAGTAGTGGACAGGGGGCATCGGAAGCTTTCTTT.

The V and J genes are TRBV6-1 and TRBJ1-5, with D maybe TRBD1 (6 bases). Trimming left V 4 bases short and J 1 base short, with 14 bases between. Germline CDR1 MNHNS, CDR2 SASEGT. The CDR3 contains 16 residues. The CDR3 here is CASSADRSRSNQPQHF. CDR3 DNA sequence: TGTGCCAGCAGTGCCGACAGGTCCAGGAGCAATCAGCCCCAGCATTTT.

This chain links TRBV6-5 with TRBJ1-2; no clear D. The CDR3 has 13 amino acids. V lost 6 bases and J 0 bases, leaving 8 bases between the germline ends. The germline V gene has CDR1 MNHEY and CDR2 SVGAGI. The CDR3 DNA reads TGTGCCAGCAGGTCGACCGCTAACTATGGCTACACCTTC. This codes for CASRSTANYGYTF.

On this clone: Sequence at one end of the junction differs from germline and may be a read error. The gene calls are TRBV4-2 and TRBJ2-2; D is perhaps TRBD1 or TRBD2 (5 bases each). The germline V gene has CDR1 LGHNA and CDR2 YNFKEQ. This CDR3 contains 18 residues. The CDR3 bases are TGTGCCAGCAGCAAAGACGGGACCGGAAATCGGGGCACCGGGGAGCTGTTTTTT. This gives the protein CASSKDGTGNRGTGELFF.

The rearrangement joins TRBV6-1 to TRBJ1-5; D is unclear. This CDR3 contains 11 residues. From germline, CDR1 is MNHNS and CDR2 SASEGT. Trimming cost V 0 bases and J 6 bases, with 0 bases left between them. The CDR3 loop is CASSEAQPQHF. In nucleotides, the CDR3 is TGTGCCAGCAGTGAAGCTCAGCCCCAGCATTTT.

This chain links TRBV11-1 with TRBJ2-4, with no clear D. The CDR3 runs to 13 residues. Germline CDR1 and CDR2: SGHAT and FQDESV (reference sequence). V was pared by 1 base and J by 5 bases, with 6 bases between. CDR3 sequence: CASSLDRENIQYF. The CDR3 coding sequence is TGTGCCAGCAGCTTAGACAGAGAAAACATTCAGTACTTC.

V and J are TRBV7-3 and TRBJ2-2, with D perhaps matching TRBD2 (7 bases). This CDR3 has 15 amino acids. Germline V gene sequence: CDR1 SGHTA, CDR2 FQGTGA. V dropped 6 bases and J dropped 7 bases, with 18 bases sitting between them. The chain's CDR3 is CASRDAGAQSGELFF. In nucleotides, the CDR3 is TGTGCCAGCAGGGATGCGGGGGCACAAAGCGGGGAGCTGTTTTTT.

The genes are TRBV2 and TRBJ2-6, with no clear D. Germline assignment: CDR1 SNHLY and CDR2 FYNNEI. V lost 4 bases and J lost 0, with 7 bases in between. The CDR3 runs to 15 residues. The DNA for the CDR3 is TGTGCCAGCAGTGCAGTGGTCTCTGGGGCCAACGTCCTGACTTTC. Translating gives CASSAVVSGANVLTF.

The rearrangement uses TRBV6-2 or TRBV6-3 and TRBJ2-4, with D perhaps TRBD2 (6 bases). Looked up from germline, CDR1 is MNHEY and CDR2 is SVGEGT. The CDR3 is 16 amino acids. The V and J ends lost 2 bases and 3 bases respectively, with 14 bases between them. In DNA form, the CDR3 reads TGTGCCAGCAGTTACCAGTTCATGGGGGGCAAAAACATTCAGTACTTC. Encoded protein: CASSYQFMGGKNIQYF.

The V gene is TRBV24-1, the J gene TRBJ2-1; 11 bases map to TRBD2. Germline V CDR1 and CDR2: KGHDR, SFDVKD. V lost 4 bases to trimming and J lost 9 bases; unmatched junction nucleotides: 10. This CDR3 is 16 amino acids long. The CDR3 DNA follows: TGTGCCACCAGTGACCGAAGACTAGCGGGGTCGGGTGAGCAGTTCTTC. This encodes CATSDRRLAGSGEQFF.

This rearrangement joins TRBV29-1 to TRBJ2-2, with D possibly TRBD2 on 6 matching bases. Germline-derived CDR1 and CDR2 are SQVTM and ANQGSEA. This CDR3 comprises 12 residues. Trimming took 4 bases from V and 3 from J, leaving 6 bases between them. The CDR3: CSVGGDTGELFF. CDR3 coding DNA: TGCAGCGTTGGGGGGGACACCGGGGAGCTGTTTTTT.

The chain links TRBV27 to TRBJ2-2, with 14 bases identical to TRBD2. Trimming at V came to 6 bases and at J to 8 bases, leaving 5 bases not matched to a gene. Germline CDR1 and CDR2: MNHEY and SMNVEV (reference sequence). The CDR3 runs to 15 residues. CDR3 sequence: CASRGTSGGPGELFF. The CDR3 DNA reads TGTGCCAGCAGAGGGACTAGCGGGGGCCCGGGGGAGCTGTTTTTT.

V is TRBV15 and J is TRBJ2-3; D call uncertain. CDR1 is LNHNV, CDR2 YYDKDF, per germline (reference sequence). V lost 5 bases and J lost 6, with 9 bases in between. This CDR3 has 12 amino acids. This CDR3 is CATSLSRDTQYF. Written as DNA, the CDR3 is TGTGCCACCAGCCTAAGCAGGGATACGCAGTATTTT.

This sequence joins TRBV2 and TRBJ1-6, with D perhaps TRBD1 (6 bases). Between the trimmed V and J ends, which lost 7 bases and 4 bases, there was a span of 17 bases. This CDR3 spans 16 amino acids. In germline, CDR1 is SNHLY, CDR2 FYNNEI. CDR3: CASTPPGDPYNSPLHF. The CDR3 nucleotides are TGTGCCAGCACTCCCCCAGGGGACCCTTATAATTCACCCCTCCACTTT.

This rearrangement joins TRBV15 to TRBJ1-4; no reliable D call. Trimming left V 6 bases short and J 5 bases short, with 10 bases between. Looked up from germline, CDR1 is LNHNV and CDR2 is YYDKDF (reference sequence). The CDR3 sequence is 13 residues long. The CDR3 spells CATRLELNEKLFF. CDR3 nucleotide sequence: TGTGCCACCAGACTCGAGCTGAATGAAAAACTGTTTTTT.

The rearrangement links TRBV6-6 to TRBJ1-4; D is unresolved. The CDR3 is 13 amino acids. Germline values: CDR1 MNHNY, CDR2 SVGAGI (reference sequence). The ends were cut back, 0 bases at V and 7 bases at J, with 6 bases in the middle. The CDR3 coding sequence is TGTGCCAGCAGTTACTCCCCGGGTGAAAAACTGTTTTTT. Amino acids: CASSYSPGEKLFF.

The chain has TRBV7-2 and TRBJ2-5; 14 bases match TRBD2. CDR3 length: 16 residues. Germline-derived CDR1 and CDR2 are SGHTA and FQGNSA. The ends lost 5 bases at V and 6 bases at J; junction bases unmatched: 8. CDR3 bases: TGTGCCAGCAGCACCCGGACTAGCGGGGGGTTACAGACCCAGTACTTC. Encoded protein: CASSTRTSGGLQTQYF.

The chain links TRBV7-9 to TRBJ1-1; perhaps TRBD1 as D (5 bases). The CDR3 spans 15 residues. The germline V gene encodes CDR1 SEHNR and CDR2 FQNEAQ (reference sequence). Between the trimmed V and J ends, which lost 2 bases and 1 base, there was a span of 11 bases. The CDR3 sequence: CASSLQGRRNTEAFF. Here the CDR3 DNA reads TGTGCCAGCAGCTTACAGGGAAGGAGGAACACTGAAGCTTTCTTT.

This clone was counted only a few times. The chain links TRBV7-9 to TRBJ1-2; no definite D call. The CDR3 is 16 residues long. Trimming took 3 bases from V and 4 from J, leaving 18 bases between them. Germline values: CDR1 SEHNR, CDR2 FQNEAQ (reference sequence). CDR3 protein: CASSFRTGSVGYGYTF. Written as DNA, the CDR3 is TGTGCCAGCAGCTTCCGGACGGGTTCGGTAGGCTATGGCTACACCTTC.